This TCR beta chain was sequenced during a study of blood T cells in healthy people across ages. Study conclusions and caveats: Expanded clonotype shifts may have been confounded, as the donors had an unknown CMV status.

Primers used in a second PCR of roughly 6 to 12 cycles were a sample-barcoded 5' primer and a J-beta primer mix. All cDNA molecules were each tagged by a template-switch adaptor with 12 random nucleotides. One entry per CDR3 protein, called by TCRdb with MiXCR from the 5' RACE reads. The table shows approximately 760,000 distinct CDR3 sequences, with 20% to 25% occurring only once. A minimum of 6.5 million PBMCs was isolated per sample. This clonotype was seen more than once but under ten times. Its antigen remains unidentified. The germline CDR1 and CDR2 sequences are SQVTM and ANQGSEA. V shed 7 bases and J 3 bases; nucleotides not matched to a gene: 7. The CDR3 spans 13 residues. The same data also went into a second study, on T cells of mothers and their children. As reported in that work: cDNA was synthesized from all extracted RNA at roughly 1.5 ug per reaction.

Specimen: blood. V is TRBV29-1 and J is TRBJ2-7; 9 nucleotides match TRBD2. The receptor was isolated from a boy between 5 and 17 years old in good health. CDR3 protein: CSALTSGFYEQYF. CDR3 DNA: TGCAGCGCCCTCACTAGCGGGTTCTACGAGCAGTACTTC.